This T cell receptor beta chain derives from a study of siplizumab effects on memory and regulatory T cells. Whole-study results and caveats: Naive T cells seemed more diverse than memory cells and seemed major alloresponse contributors.

On this clone itself: Antigen unknown.

There are 12 residues in the CDR3. V was clipped by 3 bases and J by 3 bases, with 5 bases between them. CDR1 and CDR2 (germline): LNHDA, SQIVND (reference sequence). Data came from immunoSEQ multiplex PCR; TCRdb stores just in-frame clones and leaves some out. This table holds 70,000 to 100,000 clones, about 96% found once. The rearrangement links TRBV19 to TRBJ2-5; maybe TRBD2 (5 bases). The sequencing input was naive CD4+ T cells sorted from blood. The TCR originated in a human donor in good health. CDR3 region: CASSIGEETQYF. CDR3 bases: TGTGCCAGTAGTATCGGGGAAGAGACCCAGTACTTC.